The rows below give T cell receptor beta chains drawn from one sample of a study of T cell responses to AZD1222 COVID-19 vaccine. The data were produced by immunoSEQ multiplex PCR, yet TCRdb's version contains in-frame clones alone and is incomplete. The table has over 110,000 clones, roughly nine tenths seen once; the top ten hold about 10%. This material consisted of peripheral blood, taken 28 days after the second AZD1222 dose. The receptor source for this set is an adult who received the AZD1222 COVID-19 vaccine. Both conserved end residues are part of each CDR3. A D gene is named only where the DNA matches it firmly. Clone size is given for some rows only: seen once, a few or many times, or a class if the clone is expanded.

.	TRBJ1-2	.	TRBV30	TGTGCCTGGAGTGTAGGCCAGGGCTATGGCTACACCTTC	CAWSVGQGYGYTF
.	TRBJ1-3	.	TRBV9	TGTGCCAGCAGCTTCAGAGGGAGGTCTTTAAGCGGAAACACCATATATTTT	CASSFRGRSLSGNTIYF
.	TRBJ1-4	TRBD1	TRBV7-8	TGTGCCAGCAGCCTCCCGAGAGGGGGCCCAAATGAAAAACTGTTTTTT	CASSLPRGGPNEKLFF
.	TRBJ1-3	.	TRBV19	TGTGCCAGTGCGGGGCACTTTGCAGGCAGCTCTGGAAACACCATATATTTT	CASAGHFAGSSGNTIYF
.	TRBJ1-3	TRBD1	TRBV30	TGTGCCTGGAGTGCCGACTCAGGGGGATATGGAAACACCATATATTTT	CAWSADSGGYGNTIYF
once	TRBJ1-1	.	TRBV13	TGTGCCAGCAGCCAACGCGGCCTGACTGAAGCTTTCTTT	CASSQRGLTEAFF
.	TRBJ1-6	.	TRBV9	TGTGCCAGCAGCGTAATGGGGAAACCCCTCCACTTT	CASSVMGKPLHF
.	TRBJ1-2	.	TRBV19	TGTGCCAGTGGGTTTCTCGGCAGCTTCGATGGCTACACCTTC	CASGFLGSFDGYTF
.	TRBJ1-4	.	TRBV27	TGTGCCAGCACCCGGACGGACTCAACTAATGAAAAACTGTTTTTT	CASTRTDSTNEKLFF
.	TRBJ1-3	TRBD1	TRBV5-1	TGCGCCAGCAGCTCTGACAGGGGATCTGGAAACACCATATATTTT	CASSSDRGSGNTIYF
.	TRBJ2-5	.	TRBV11-1	TGTGCCAGCAGCTTAACCGACCCCGGCGGAGAGACCCAGTACTTC	CASSLTDPGGETQYF
.	TRBJ2-2	.	TRBV6-2/TRBV6-3	TGTGCCAGCAGCCCCACTTCGACTAGAGTGAGCGGGGAGCTGTTTTTT	CASSPTSTRVSGELFF
once	TRBJ2-3	.	TRBV4-1	TGCGCCAGCAGCCAAGATCTTTTAGGTGGGCTGAGCACAGATACGCAGTATTTT	CASSQDLLGGLSTDTQYF
once	TRBJ1-5	.	TRBV27	TGTGCCAGCAGCTTAGAAGGGAGGGGGGATCAGCCCCAGCATTTT	CASSLEGRGDQPQHF
.	TRBJ1-1	.	TRBV18	TGTGCCAGCTCAAGTACAGGGATGAACACTGAAGCTTTCTTT	CASSSTGMNTEAFF
.	TRBJ2-2	TRBD2	TRBV14	TGTGCCAGCAGCCCCCGGCCTAGCGGGAGAGGAGGGAACACCGGGGAGCTGTTTTTT	CASSPRPSGRGGNTGELFF
.	TRBJ2-3	.	TRBV11-2	TGTGCCAGCAGCCACCGATCGGGAGATACGCAGTATTTT	CASSHRSGDTQYF
.	TRBJ2-2	.	TRBV9	TGTGCCAGCAGCGATTCAGGTTCGCGCCGCACCGGGGAGCTGTTTTTT	CASSDSGSRRTGELFF
.	TRBJ1-2	.	TRBV28	TGTGCCAGCAGTTTATTCTCTGTCGCAGGGATGGGTATATACTATGGCTACACCTTC	CASSLFSVAGMGIYYGYTF
.	TRBJ2-6	.	TRBV18	TGTGCCAGCTCACCCGGGGAAGCTGGGGCCAACGTCCTGACTTTC	CASSPGEAGANVLTF
.	TRBJ1-2	.	TRBV6-6	TGTGCCAGCATGGGTACAGAGGCCTATGGCTACACCTTC	CASMGTEAYGYTF
.	TRBJ2-3	.	TRBV5-1	TGCGCCAGCAGCTTCATAGCAATCGGGGCAGATACGCAGTATTTT	CASSFIAIGADTQYF
.	TRBJ2-7	.	TRBV7-2	TGTGCCAGCAGCTTAGACCTAACCTACGAGCAGTACTTC	CASSLDLTYEQYF
.	TRBJ2-7	.	TRBV27	TGTGCCAGCAGTTTATACAGTAACAGGATCTACGAGCAGTACTTC	CASSLYSNRIYEQYF
few	TRBJ1-1	TRBD1	TRBV5-1	TGCGCCAGCAGCCCCGGGACAGGGAACACTGAAGCTTTCTTT	CASSPGTGNTEAFF
.	TRBJ2-7	.	TRBV11-2	TGTGCCAGCAGCTTAGGTCCAGGAGCATACGAGCAGTACTTC	CASSLGPGAYEQYF
.	TRBJ2-3	TRBD2	TRBV6-5	TGTGCCAGCGCGGGGGGCGCGTCAGATACGCAGTATTTT	CASAGGASDTQYF
.	TRBJ1-2	.	TRBV27	TGTGCCAGCAGTTTTGGGGGTAGATATGGCTACACCTTC	CASSFGGRYGYTF
.	TRBJ2-1	TRBD2	TRBV18	TGTGCCAGCTCATCGGGAGGGCTAGCGGGAGGGCCTCGGAATGAGCAGTTCTTC	CASSSGGLAGGPRNEQFF
.	TRBJ1-5	.	TRBV4-2	TGTGCCAGCAGCCAAGTTTCAGAGGGGTTCAAGCAGCCCCAGCATTTT	CASSQVSEGFKQPQHF
once	TRBJ1-1	TRBD1	TRBV27	TGTGCCAGCAGTCCTTTTGGGACAGGGAACACTGAAGCTTTCTTT	CASSPFGTGNTEAFF
.	TRBJ2-1	.	TRBV7-8	TGTGCCAGCAGCTTTTATAGGTCCGGCAGGGGCATGAACAATGAGCAGTTCTTC	CASSFYRSGRGMNNEQFF
.	TRBJ2-1	TRBD2	TRBV7-8	TGTGCCAGCAGCTTACGAGAACTAGCGGGTCGTACCTACAATGAGCAGTTCTTC	CASSLRELAGRTYNEQFF
.	TRBJ1-2	.	TRBV4-1	TGCGCCAGCAGCCAGCCCGGGTGGGGCTACACCTTC	CASSQPGWGYTF
.	TRBJ2-1	TRBD2	TRBV7-2	TGTGCCAGCAGCTTTACCGGGACTAGGGGGTCTGAGCAGTTCTTC	CASSFTGTRGSEQFF
.	TRBJ2-3	TRBD1	TRBV5-5	TGTGCCAGCAGCACCGAGTGGGGACAGGATACGCAGTATTTT	CASSTEWGQDTQYF
.	TRBJ1-5	.	TRBV12-5	TGTGCTAGTGGTTTTAACACCGGGGATCAGCCCCAGCATTTT	CASGFNTGDQPQHF
.	TRBJ1-2	TRBD1	TRBV7-9	TGTGCCAGCAGCTTGGGGACAGGGGGCGACTATGGCTACACCTTC	CASSLGTGGDYGYTF
.	TRBJ1-1	.	TRBV5-4	TGTGCCAGCAGCCCACCGGGGAACACTGAAGCTTTCTTT	CASSPPGNTEAFF
.	TRBJ1-1	.	TRBV5-6	TGTGCCAGCAGTTGGACATTGAACACTGAAGCTTTCTTT	CASSWTLNTEAFF
.	TRBJ1-5	.	TRBV5-8	TGTGCCAGCAGCCAAAATCAGCCCCAGCATTTT	CASSQNQPQHF
.	TRBJ1-1	TRBD1	TRBV6-5	TGTGCCAGCAGGGTGGACAGGGCGGGGAACACTGAAGCTTTCTTT	CASRVDRAGNTEAFF
.	TRBJ2-4	.	TRBV6-2/TRBV6-3	TGTGCCAGCAGTTACTCGGAGGAGGGAGTGAGCATTCAGTACTTC	CASSYSEEGVSIQYF
few	TRBJ1-6	.	TRBV28	TGTGCCAGCGGGACACGACGGGGGCGCTTCAATTCACCCCTCCACTTT	CASGTRRGRFNSPLHF
.	TRBJ1-3	.	TRBV18	TGTGCCAGCTCACGGGACGGAGGTGGGGACACCATATATTTT	CASSRDGGGDTIYF
.	TRBJ2-2	TRBD2	TRBV10-3	TGTGCCATCAGTGAGTCATTTCGGCTAGCGGGCACCGGGGAGCTGTTTTTT	CAISESFRLAGTGELFF
.	TRBJ1-3	TRBD1	TRBV6-5	TGTGCCAGCAGTCCTCAGGGGGGGTTCGGAAACACCATATATTTT	CASSPQGGFGNTIYF
.	TRBJ1-2	.	TRBV5-5	TGTGCCAGCAGCCACCGGACAGATCATAACTATGGCTACACCTTC	CASSHRTDHNYGYTF
.	TRBJ1-1	.	TRBV19	TGTGCCAGCAACCTTGGACCCTCCCCAGCTTTCTTT	CASNLGPSPAFF
.	TRBJ2-5	.	TRBV4-2	TGTGCCAGCAGCCAAGAGGAGGGGGGGGCTGAGACCCAGTACTTC	CASSQEEGGAETQYF
.	TRBJ2-5	TRBD2	TRBV28	TGTGCCAGCAGCCCCCCGGGGGGGACCCAGTACTTC	CASSPPGGTQYF
.	TRBJ1-1	.	TRBV2	TGTGCCAGCACCGGACGGGGGGGATATTTTGAAGCTTTCTTT	CASTGRGGYFEAFF
.	TRBJ1-2	.	TRBV20-1	TGCAGTGCTAGTGAAGGGGTAGGCTATGGCTACACCTTC	CSASEGVGYGYTF